This T cell receptor beta chain appears in the sequencing data of a study of response to subunit inactivated influenza vaccine. TCRdb reanalysed the RT-PCR reads using MiXCR and keeps one entry per CDR3 protein. The repertoire holds about 570,000 distinct CDR3 sequences, about 11% seen once, with 11% in the top ten. CDR1 is SGHRS and CDR2 is YFSETQ in the germline V gene. Deletions cut 0 bases from V and 0 bases from J, with 7 bases between. CDR3 size: 16 residues. These same records also appear under a second study, on T cells expressing NK-cell markers. That work states: As the method of synthesis, 5'RACE template switching with UMIs yielded TCR beta cDNA. Sequencing covered eight donors, seven HCMV-seropositive and one seronegative. A range of about 1.0-8% of CD8+ T cells consisted of dominant NKG2C+ clonotypes in 5 to 7 donors.

The specimen was PBMCs from blood, collected on the day of vaccination. The sequence derives from a middle-aged man who received an inactivated influenza vaccine. The chain carries TRBV5-1 and TRBJ2-6; D is uncertain. The CDR3 reads CASSLDGGSGANVLTF. As DNA, the CDR3 is TGCGCCAGCAGCTTGGACGGCGGCTCTGGGGCCAACGTCCTGACTTTC. The entire variable domain, with the rest obtained from reference TRBV5-1 and TRBJ2-6, is as follows: KAGVTQTPRYLIKTRGQQVTLSCSPISGHRSVSWYQQTPGQGLQFLFEYFSETQRNKGNFPGRFSGRQFSNSRSEMNVSTLELGDSALYLCASSLDGGSGANVLTFGAGSRLTVL.